This is a list of T cell receptor beta chains from one sample in a study of monozygotic twins with inflammatory bowel disease. TCRdb reprocessed the 5' RACE reads and stores each CDR3 protein as one record, lacking DNA. In total, the table holds roughly 150,000 distinct CDR3 sequences. Specimen: blood. Source of these receptors: a human donor with ulcerative colitis or Crohn's disease, or a healthy co-twin of an affected twin (not recorded which). Both conserved end residues are part of each CDR3. Each record gives: J gene, V gene, CDR3 protein.

J gene: TRBJ2-7; V gene: TRBV4-1; CDR3 protein: CASSPPWPGRSYEQYF
J gene: TRBJ1-4; V gene: TRBV3-1; CDR3 protein: CASSQETVNEKLFF
J gene: TRBJ2-7; V gene: TRBV18; CDR3 protein: CASSPEGRISYEQYF
J gene: TRBJ1-1; V gene: TRBV10-3; CDR3 protein: CAISESVGQGKTEAFF
J gene: TRBJ2-2; V gene: TRBV10-3; CDR3 protein: CAISVKAGINTGELFF
J gene: TRBJ1-2; V gene: TRBV14; CDR3 protein: CASSLKIGGGGYTF
J gene: TRBJ1-2; V gene: TRBV14; CDR3 protein: CASSQDLIYGYTF
J gene: TRBJ2-3; V gene: TRBV10-3; CDR3 protein: CAISNRTDTQYF
J gene: TRBJ1-6; V gene: TRBV5-5; CDR3 protein: CASSLERGLRSPLHF
J gene: TRBJ2-2; V gene: TRBV7-9; CDR3 protein: CASSPRTGQGKPGELFF
J gene: TRBJ1-3; V gene: TRBV5-1; CDR3 protein: CASSYEEANTIYF
J gene: TRBJ1-1; V gene: TRBV4-3; CDR3 protein: CASSQHRGGTEAFF
J gene: TRBJ1-3; V gene: TRBV9; CDR3 protein: CASRGRLDSGNTIYF
J gene: TRBJ1-6; V gene: TRBV6-2/TRBV6-3; CDR3 protein: CASSYSPVSSYNSPLHF
J gene: TRBJ2-7; V gene: TRBV20-1; CDR3 protein: CSARAQDDFYEQYF
J gene: TRBJ2-7; V gene: TRBV5-1; CDR3 protein: CASSLKGIEQYF
J gene: TRBJ1-2; V gene: TRBV7-2; CDR3 protein: CASSLSRGDYGYTF
J gene: TRBJ2-1; V gene: TRBV7-2; CDR3 protein: CASSRRDFRNEQFF
J gene: TRBJ1-1; V gene: TRBV25-1; CDR3 protein: CASSDPLSNTEAFF
J gene: TRBJ2-1; V gene: TRBV5-8; CDR3 protein: CASSYSLGGNEQFF
J gene: TRBJ2-5; V gene: TRBV30; CDR3 protein: CAFRDQETQYF
J gene: TRBJ2-1; V gene: TRBV5-1; CDR3 protein: CASSGGDPYHEQFF
J gene: TRBJ2-3; V gene: TRBV27; CDR3 protein: CASSYTGGALTETQYF
J gene: TRBJ2-5; V gene: TRBV20-1; CDR3 protein: CSAREHRGETQYF
J gene: TRBJ2-6; V gene: TRBV5-1; CDR3 protein: CASRLQRTGANVLTF
J gene: TRBJ2-5; V gene: TRBV5-1; CDR3 protein: CASSWTSGRETQYF
J gene: TRBJ2-3; V gene: TRBV7-2; CDR3 protein: CASSLAGGVSDTQYF
J gene: TRBJ2-7; V gene: TRBV7-3; CDR3 protein: CASSSDSLAGVSEQYF
J gene: TRBJ2-1; V gene: TRBV5-1; CDR3 protein: CASSLGQGLHNEQFF
J gene: TRBJ2-1; V gene: TRBV4-1; CDR3 protein: CASSQRRGRAFYNEQFF
J gene: TRBJ2-7; V gene: TRBV19; CDR3 protein: CASSMEMSYEQYF
J gene: TRBJ2-7; V gene: TRBV11-2; CDR3 protein: CASSLDSGTSGLVSYEQYF
J gene: TRBJ2-3; V gene: TRBV7-6; CDR3 protein: CASSLGWADTQYF
J gene: TRBJ2-1; V gene: TRBV11-3; CDR3 protein: CASSYETSGYNEQFF
J gene: TRBJ2-7; V gene: TRBV6-6; CDR3 protein: CASEPQVRSYEQYF
J gene: TRBJ1-1; V gene: TRBV18; CDR3 protein: CASSPYYREAFF
J gene: TRBJ1-6; V gene: TRBV4-3; CDR3 protein: CASSQRAVPNSPLHF
J gene: TRBJ2-7; V gene: TRBV7-3; CDR3 protein: CASSLNRGGSEQYF
J gene: TRBJ2-3; V gene: TRBV7-3; CDR3 protein: CASSIGQDGDTQYF
J gene: TRBJ2-5; V gene: TRBV28; CDR3 protein: CASSPPGTRTQYF
J gene: TRBJ2-3; V gene: TRBV27; CDR3 protein: CASSPASGLTDTQYF
J gene: TRBJ1-4; V gene: TRBV10-3; CDR3 protein: CAIGPRQGGEKLFF
J gene: TRBJ2-2; V gene: TRBV5-1; CDR3 protein: CASSEYPADRELFF
J gene: TRBJ2-7; V gene: TRBV5-1; CDR3 protein: CASSLGLGRSYEQYF
J gene: TRBJ2-3; V gene: TRBV20-1; CDR3 protein: CSAPTGSADTQYF
J gene: TRBJ2-2; V gene: TRBV29-1; CDR3 protein: CSVPTGGKAGELFF
J gene: TRBJ1-2; V gene: TRBV11-2; CDR3 protein: CASSIRTGGPLRSSYGYTF
J gene: TRBJ2-5; V gene: TRBV30; CDR3 protein: CAWSKQAGWETQYF
J gene: TRBJ1-1; V gene: TRBV4-1; CDR3 protein: CASSQPGDTTGLNTEAFF
J gene: TRBJ2-5; V gene: TRBV28; CDR3 protein: CASSLAGLLRETQYF
J gene: TRBJ2-4; V gene: TRBV6-1; CDR3 protein: CASSGTGLNIQYF
J gene: TRBJ1-5; V gene: TRBV5-1; CDR3 protein: CASSPGQGNTLPQHF